Detailed here is one T cell receptor (beta chain). In this sample, this clonotype turned up many times. Its antigen is not yet known. One base away there is no much larger clone; base qualities are not given. Including cysteine and phenylalanine, the CDR3 has 15 amino acids. Just the 45-base CDR3 DNA is kept, in frame starting at base 1. As encoded in the germline V gene, CDR1 is SGHTA while CDR2 is FQGNSA. The V end loses 0 bases and the J end loses 7 bases, and a stretch of 16 bases separates them. Libraries of naive CD8 T cells were generated from roughly 20,000 to 1,000,000 sorted cells, with 10%, 30% or 50% of the purified RNA used. Naive CD8 T cells were FACS-sorted as CD8+CD4-CCR7+CD45RA+ on a BD FACSAria II into RLT Plus buffer. To test detection sensitivity, Jurkat RNA equal to about nine TCR copies was added to samples of roughly 18,000-1,100,000 naive CD8 T cells. CD8 T cells were enriched with RosetteSep CD8+ T Cell Enrichment Cocktail and Ficoll-Paque, followed by ACK red cell lysis.

The receptor library was made with PCR. Sequencing instrument: NextSeq 500. Preparation of bulk TCR libraries followed a previously described approach, with the TCR primers listed in Table S5. Purification of total RNA was performed with the Qiagen AllPrep DNA/RNA kit. Before analysis, reads from multiple sequencing runs of one library were combined. As for how the authors treated the data: Reads were retained only if an exact TCR constant sequence was present, and the retained reads were trimmed to 150 nt and grouped according to their 12-nt molecular barcodes. Reads in each barcode group were sub-clustered using a 15% Levenshtein threshold, and a quality-weighted consensus sequence was built for each RNA molecule. Non-functional sequences were discarded, and so were lower-count sequences lying one edit away from another sequence. Based on a fit of two negative binomial distributions, barcode sub-clusters having less than 20% of the maximum read count were discarded. TCRdb cleaned the public reads at Q25 with fastp, built clones with MiXCR and kept in-frame beta chains. Entries that share a CDR3 protein sequence are merged under the most common genes and DNA. V and J calls and clone size were set by TCRdb, not the authors. A total of approximately 320,000 distinct CDR3 sequences appear in this sample, about 23% of them only once. Together, the top ten hold 0.7% to 0.95% of the sample.

This sample was included in a study of molecular identifiers for immune sequencing clone quantification (dated 2018 in TCRdb). Some background on the complete study: In a replicate experiment, RNA from around 20,000 or 100,000 naive CD8 T cells was split into five aliquots, four of which were sequenced. The study was a methods study using CD8 T cells to benchmark molecular-identifier clustering-based TCR repertoire sequencing (MIDCIRS) and TCR RNA copy counting.

Results the study describes overall, beyond this receptor: Spiked-in Jurkat TCR RNA (10 copies' worth), which is not part of the donor repertoire, was contained in the naive libraries. Identical TCR molecules sharing a barcode could cause highly expanded clone sizes to be underestimated. In CMV-specific effector cells, over 97% of molecules were held by clones above 20 RNA copies, whereas under 1% of molecules were held by such clones in naive cells. A single cell's worth of spiked-in Jurkat TCR RNA was reported detectable even among one million naive CD8 T cells. Modeling gave 3 to 3.5 recovered TCR RNA copies per cell versus around 10 by digital PCR, implying 25% to 30% capture efficiency. Without barcode sub-clustering, chimeric consensus sequences inflated TCR diversity; chimeras reached as high as 47%.

Sequenced material: naive CD8+ T cells from blood, with Jurkat cell RNA spiked in. The sample's cell subset or site, from its label and the paper: FACS-sorted CD8+CD4-CCR7+CD45RA+ naive T cells. The rearranged chain carries TRBV7-2 and TRBJ2-7; tentative D gene TRBD1, with 6 bases matching. The receptor's source is a human donor in good health. Some libraries in this study had Jurkat cell RNA spiked in. The CDR3 protein sequence reads: CASSLAVGAGIEQYF. The bases read TGTGCCAGCAGCTTAGCGGTGGGGGCTGGGATTGAGCAGTACTTC.